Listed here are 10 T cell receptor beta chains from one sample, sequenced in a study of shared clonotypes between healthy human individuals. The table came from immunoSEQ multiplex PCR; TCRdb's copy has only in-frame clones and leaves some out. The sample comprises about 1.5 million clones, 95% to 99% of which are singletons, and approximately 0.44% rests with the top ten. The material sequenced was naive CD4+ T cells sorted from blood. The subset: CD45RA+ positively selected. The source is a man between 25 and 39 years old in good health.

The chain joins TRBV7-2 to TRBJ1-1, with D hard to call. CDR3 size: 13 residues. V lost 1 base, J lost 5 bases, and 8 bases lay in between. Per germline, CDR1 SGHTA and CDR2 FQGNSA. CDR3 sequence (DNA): TGTGCCAGCAGCTTAGATTTTCGGACTGAAGCTTTCTTT. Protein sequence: CASSLDFRTEAFF.

The CDR3 spells CASGDTLLDTQYF. CDR3 nucleotide sequence: TGTGCCAGTGGGGATACTCTTTTAGATACGCAGTATTTT. The rearrangement links TRBV6-1 to TRBJ2-3, with D unclear. CDR1 is MNHNS and CDR2 is SASEGT in the germline V gene. This CDR3 contains 13 residues. Trimming left V 9 bases short and J 5 bases short, with 15 bases between.

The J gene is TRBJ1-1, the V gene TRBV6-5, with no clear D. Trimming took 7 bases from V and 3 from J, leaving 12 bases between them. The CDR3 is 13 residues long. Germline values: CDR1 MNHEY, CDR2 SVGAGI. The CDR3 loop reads CASTHGRDTEAFF. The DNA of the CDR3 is TGTGCCAGCACCCACGGGCGGGACACTGAAGCTTTCTTT.

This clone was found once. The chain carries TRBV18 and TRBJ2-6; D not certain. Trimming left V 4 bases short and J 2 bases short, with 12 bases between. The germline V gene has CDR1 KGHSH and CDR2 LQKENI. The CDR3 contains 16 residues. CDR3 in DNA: TGTGCCAGCTCACTACAAGGACGGGCTGGGGCCAACGTCCTGACTTTC. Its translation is CASSLQGRAGANVLTF.

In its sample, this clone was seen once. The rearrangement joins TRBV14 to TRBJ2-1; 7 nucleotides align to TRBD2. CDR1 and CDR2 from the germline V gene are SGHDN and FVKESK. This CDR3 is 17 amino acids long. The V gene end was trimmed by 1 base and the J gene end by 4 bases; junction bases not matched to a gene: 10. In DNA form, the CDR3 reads TGTGCCAGCAGCCAAGGCGGAGGACTAGGGAGATACAATGAGCAGTTCTTC. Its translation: CASSQGGGLGRYNEQFF. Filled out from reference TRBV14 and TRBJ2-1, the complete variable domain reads EAGVTQFPSHSVIEKGQTVTLRCDPISGHDNLYWYRRVMGKEIKFLLHFVKESKQDESGMPNNRFLAERTGGTYSTLKVQPAELEDSGVYFCASSQGGGLGRYNEQFFGPGTRLTVL.

The CDR3 is CASSFGTFVFF. Here the CDR3 DNA reads TGTGCCAGCAGTTTCGGGACTTTTGTGTTCTTC. The chain employs TRBV27 and TRBJ2-1, with D perhaps TRBD2 (6 bases). CDR1 MNHEY and CDR2 SMNVEV come from the germline V gene (reference sequence). V was trimmed by 3 bases and J by 15 bases, leaving 12 bases between them. The CDR3 length is 11 residues.

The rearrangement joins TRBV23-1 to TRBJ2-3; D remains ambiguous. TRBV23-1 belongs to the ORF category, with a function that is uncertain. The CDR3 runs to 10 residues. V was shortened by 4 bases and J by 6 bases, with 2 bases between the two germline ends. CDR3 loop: CASSLDTQYF. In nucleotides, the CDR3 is TGCGCCAGCAGTCTTGATACGCAGTATTTT.

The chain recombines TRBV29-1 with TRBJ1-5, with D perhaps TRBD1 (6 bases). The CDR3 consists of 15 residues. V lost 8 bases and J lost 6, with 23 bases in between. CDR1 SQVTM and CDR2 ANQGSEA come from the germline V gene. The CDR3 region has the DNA TGCAGCTTCATCCGGGACAACGGCGGGGGTCAGCCCCAGCATTTT. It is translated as CSFIRDNGGGQPQHF.

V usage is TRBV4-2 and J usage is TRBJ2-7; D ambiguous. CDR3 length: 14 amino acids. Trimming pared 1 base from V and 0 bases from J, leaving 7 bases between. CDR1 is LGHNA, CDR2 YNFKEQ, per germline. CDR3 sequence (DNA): TGTGCCAGCAGCCAAGGGTCGAGCTCCTACGAGCAGTACTTC. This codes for CASSQGSSSYEQYF.

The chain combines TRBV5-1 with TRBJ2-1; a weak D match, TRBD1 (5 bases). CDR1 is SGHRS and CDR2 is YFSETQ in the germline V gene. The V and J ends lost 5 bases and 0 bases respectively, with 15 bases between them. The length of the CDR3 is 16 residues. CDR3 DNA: TGCGCCAGCAGAATTGCATGGGGCCCCTCCTACAATGAGCAGTTCTTC. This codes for CASRIAWGPSYNEQFF.